This TCR beta chain was sequenced during a study of long-term antiretroviral therapy in people with HIV. Study at large: Specimens dating back about a decade before the 2015 immediate-ART recommendation are the oldest included.

The CDR3 is made up of 14 amino acids. Germline V gene sequence: CDR1 MNHEY, CDR2 SMNVEV (reference sequence). V was pared by 6 bases and J by 4 bases, with 8 bases of the junction left unmatched. A v3.0 immunoSEQ assay was performed at survey level. The method was immunoSEQ multiplex PCR; TCRdb's version includes in-frame clones alone and lacks a portion of them. The sample holds about 24,000 clones; roughly four fifths are singletons and the top ten take around 6.1%. Study results and caveats: Older ART regimens were possibly in use when the blood was collected between the mid-2000s and the late 2010s. ART adherence was not documented, and neither viral resistance nor therapy changes had any data.

As regards this clone: As yet, its antigen is unknown.

Each specimen consisted of about 0.95-11 million cryopreserved PBMC prior to extraction of DNA. This sequence joins TRBV27 and TRBJ1-2; 7 bases agree with TRBD1. Here the sequenced sample was unsorted PBMCs, taken 4.4 years after starting antiretroviral therapy. The source is a man younger than 40 with HIV. Here the CDR3 DNA reads TGTGCCAGCAGCCCTGGGGCAGGGGGCTATGGCTACACCTTC. It encodes CASSPGAGGYGYTF.